This T cell receptor beta chain is from a study of blood T cell repertoires in COVID-19. As for the study in general: Samples of COVID-19 (acute and convalescent) were obtained from the United States, Italy and Spain. From T cells, B-cell-depleted T cells, or PBMCs came the material, which was cDNA or gDNA.

Original analysis: Reference gene primer amplification yielded estimated nucleated cell counts. Sequencing used immunoSEQ multiplex PCR; TCRdb keeps in-frame clones, though not all of them. D and trimming come from the DNA, and the V and J calls and clone size come from that table. This sample has hundreds of thousands of clones; approximately 87% occur once, and the top ten carry approximately 7.8%. The ends lost 4 bases at V and 5 bases at J; junction bases unmatched: 5. Germline loops: CDR1 LNHDA, CDR2 SQIVND (reference sequence). The CDR3 consists of 14 residues. V gene TRBV19 combines with J gene TRBJ2-7; TRBD2 agrees at 10 bases. This TCR was recovered from a woman aged 45 to 65 who had recovered from COVID-19. The sample consisted of peripheral blood. This CDR3 reads CASSKTSGWDEQYF. The DNA for the CDR3 is TGTGCCAGTAGTAAGACTAGCGGGTGGGACGAGCAGTACTTC.